The next 15 T cell receptor beta chains were all read from a single sample in a study of regulatory T cells in long-lasting Graves disease. Time point indicated: newly diagnosed GD, antithyroid drugs for less than 3 months. The authors made the TCR library using RNA they extracted from PBMCs. Sequencing libraries for TCR beta were prepared with iRepertoire HTBI primers and Arm-PCR of CDR3 regions. TCRdb redid the calling of the multiplex PCR reads with MiXCR, one entry per CDR3 protein. The sample holds about 430,000 distinct CDR3 sequences, 14% to 15% seen once. This sample was also put to use in a study of T cells in Graves' hyperthyroidism and ophthalmopathy.

The sequencing used peripheral blood mononuclear cells (PBMCs), collected at new diagnosis, from a patient treated with antithyroid drugs. The receptor source for this set is a woman in her forties with Graves disease.

The V call is TRBV6-5, the J call TRBJ2-1; 12 bases line up with TRBD2. V lost 4 bases, J lost 8 bases, and 9 bases stayed unmatched. Germline assignment: CDR1 MNHEY and CDR2 SVGAGI. The CDR3 contains 16 residues. The CDR3 protein is CASSFLPSGRAYEQFF. DNA of the CDR3: TGTGCCAGCAGTTTCCTCCCTAGCGGGAGGGCCTATGAGCAGTTCTTC.

The chain links TRBV28 to TRBJ1-2, with D hard to call. V lost 2 bases and J 4 bases, leaving 8 bases between the germline ends. Looked up from germline, CDR1 is MDHEN and CDR2 is SYDVKM. The CDR3 extends over 13 amino acids. CDR3 sequence (DNA): TGTGCCAGCAGTTTAACAGAAGCCTATGGCTACACCTTC. Protein sequence: CASSLTEAYGYTF.

The chain links TRBV12-3 or TRBV12-4 to TRBJ2-4, with a possible D match to TRBD2 (5 bases). The CDR3 contains 14 residues. V dropped 6 bases and J dropped 1 base, with 10 bases sitting between them. CDR3 sequence (DNA): TGTGCCAGCAGGGGAGAGGTCGCCAAAAACATTCAGTACTTC. Amino acid sequence: CASRGEVAKNIQYF.

This clonotype was seen a few times. The chain links TRBV4-1 to TRBJ2-7, with a possible D match to TRBD1 (6 bases). Germline V gene sequence: CDR1 MGHRA, CDR2 YSYEKL. The CDR3 has 12 residues. V was shortened by 3 bases and J by 6 bases, with 9 bases between the two germline ends. The CDR3 here is CASSHTGTEQYF. CDR3 bases: TGCGCCAGCAGCCATACAGGGACCGAGCAGTACTTC.

This chain links TRBV5-4 with TRBJ2-7; 10 nucleotides match TRBD2. Germline V lookup: CDR1 SGHNT, CDR2 YYREEE (reference sequence). CDR3 length: 15 amino acids. V trimming: 2 bases; J trimming: 3 bases; junction bases outside the gene matches: 5. CDR3 region: CASSFEREGLYEQYF. CDR3 DNA sequence: TGTGCCAGCAGCTTTGAGCGGGAGGGCCTCTACGAGCAGTACTTC.

This clonotype was counted at least ten times. The chain joins TRBV28 to TRBJ2-1; D perhaps matches TRBD2 (5 bases). The CDR3 length is 12 residues. Germline assignment: CDR1 MDHEN and CDR2 SYDVKM. The ends were cut back, 5 bases at V and 4 bases at J, with 6 bases in the middle. The CDR3 region is CASSRRYNEQFF. CDR3 in DNA: TGTGCCAGCAGTAGGAGGTACAATGAGCAGTTCTTC.

This clonotype was found a few times. DNA of the CDR3: TGTGCCAGCAGTAAAGCGCTTTATAGCAATCAGCCCCAGCATTTT. It codes for CASSKALYSNQPQHF. J is TRBJ1-5 and V is TRBV28; D call uncertain. The CDR3 covers 15 residues. Germline CDR1 is MDHEN and CDR2 is SYDVKM. V was shortened by 5 bases and J by 0 bases, with 11 bases between the two germline ends.

This clonotype has ten or more counts. The chain couples TRBV12-3 or TRBV12-4 to TRBJ1-2; D remains unclear. The CDR3 is 13 residues long. V was clipped by 3 bases and J by 2 bases, with 7 bases between them. The DNA for the CDR3 is TGTGCCAGCAGTTTGACCGCAAACTATGGCTACACCTTC. Translated: CASSLTANYGYTF.

For this clonotype: The CDR3 does not close with the conserved phenylalanine or tryptophan, likely indicating a read error. The chain recombines TRBV7-2 with TRBJ2-7, with D possibly being TRBD1 or TRBD2 (5 bases each). The CDR3 extends over 13 amino acids. The V end was cut by 5 bases, the J end by 6 bases, with 14 bases between. Germline lookup yields CDR1 SGHTA and CDR2 FQGNSA. The chain's CDR3 is CASSPGTRGEQYL. The DNA of the CDR3 is TGTGCCAGCAGCCCCGGGACGAGGGGCGAGCAGTACTTG.

Many counts were recorded for this clonotype. An end of the junction differs from the germline gene, which may be a read error. The chain recombines TRBV5-8 with TRBJ2-5; D ambiguous. The CDR3 has 12 amino acids. Germline V gene sequence: CDR1 SGHTS, CDR2 YDEGEE. The CDR3 is CASSLAQVLPHF. DNA for the CDR3: TGTGCCAGCAGCTTGGCCCAGGTGCTCCCCCACTTC.

This clonotype was counted many times. V usage is TRBV6-1 and J usage is TRBJ2-1; TRBD2 agrees at 7 bases. Germline CDR1 and CDR2: MNHNS and SASEGT. V lost 7 bases to trimming and J lost 0 bases; unmatched junction nucleotides: 9. This CDR3 comprises 16 residues. In DNA form, the CDR3 reads TGTGCCAGCAATTCGGGGCGGGAGACCTCCTACAATGAGCAGTTCTTC. It codes for CASNSGRETSYNEQFF.

The V and J genes are TRBV7-9 and TRBJ2-7, with 9 bases lining up with TRBD1. V was pared by 6 bases and J by 5 bases, with 11 bases of the junction left unmatched. Germline assignment: CDR1 SEHNR and CDR2 FQNEAQ (reference sequence). There are 15 residues in the CDR3. CDR3 in amino acids: CASRGPGQGINEQYF. DNA for the CDR3: TGTGCCAGCAGGGGGCCCGGACAGGGGATTAACGAGCAGTACTTC.

This clonotype has more than one count but fewer than ten. The J gene is TRBJ2-2, the V gene TRBV28, with D possibly being TRBD1 (6 bases). CDR1 MDHEN and CDR2 SYDVKM come from the germline V gene. The CDR3 covers 16 residues. Trimming shortened V by 6 bases and J by 1 base, and 15 bases separated the two germline ends. CDR3 loop: CASSDAGDKNTGELFF. DNA for the CDR3: TGTGCCAGCAGCGACGCCGGGGACAAGAACACCGGGGAGCTGTTTTTT.

This clonotype was found many times. The chain carries TRBV6-1 and TRBJ2-2; D ambiguous. Trimming took 6 bases from V and 2 from J, leaving 16 bases between them. Looked up from germline, CDR1 is MNHNS and CDR2 is SASEGT. This CDR3 region has 16 residues. The CDR3 reads CASRSPRALNTGELFF. The CDR3 DNA follows: TGTGCCAGCAGATCCCCCCGGGCCCTAAACACCGGGGAGCTGTTTTTT.

This clonotype was seen ten or more times. The chain has TRBV12-3 or TRBV12-4 and TRBJ2-2; 8 bases line up with TRBD2. The CDR3 runs to 14 residues. Germline trimming cut 3 bases from V and 8 bases from J; bases unmatched to any gene: 5. The chain's CDR3 is CASSFSGTSGELFF. The CDR3 DNA sequence: TGTGCCAGCAGTTTTAGCGGGACGTCTGGGGAGCTGTTTTTT.